Listed below are T cell receptor beta chains from one sample, sequenced in a study of T cell repertoires in cytomegalovirus infection. TCRdb itself ran the reads through MiXCR, one entry per CDR3 protein. Of approximately 730,000 distinct CDR3 sequences detected, roughly a third appear once; the ten largest clones hold 15% to 20%. These receptors have no identified antigens. The source was cultured PBMCs, collected from culture after CMV antigen stimulation. These TCRs come from a human donor in good health (CMV status not recorded). Some clones in this sample may be carry-over from other donors' samples. CDR3s include the opening cysteine and the closing phenylalanine or tryptophan. A D gene is named only where the DNA matches it firmly. The size of a clone is reported for some rows only, either as once, few or many, or as a class for expanded clones.

>NA|few|TRBV7-6|TRBJ1-1
TGTGCCAGCAGCCCCCGGGGAGGAGGGAGCCTTGAAGCTTTCTTT
CASSPRGGGSLEAFF
>TRBD1|NA|TRBV12-3/TRBV12-4|TRBJ1-6
TGTGCCAGCAGTGTGACAGGGGGATATAGTTCACCCCTCCACTTT
CASSVTGGYSSPLHF
>NA|NA|TRBV4-1|TRBJ2-1
TGCGCCAGCAGCCGACAGTATGGTGAGCAGTTCTTC
CASSRQYGEQFF
>NA|NA|TRBV5-3|TRBJ1-4
TGTGCCAGCAGTCGGGAAAAGAATGAAAAACTGTTTTTT
CASSREKNEKLFF
>NA|few|TRBV20-1|TRBJ1-4
TGCAGTGGGGGGGGCCTAGGTAATGAAAAACTGTTTTTT
CSGGGLGNEKLFF
>NA|NA|TRBV10-3|TRBJ2-7
TGTGCCATCCGGGACGCCCCGGGAAACGAGCAGTACTTC
CAIRDAPGNEQYF
>TRBD1|NA|TRBV14|TRBJ1-1
TGTGCCAGCAGGCCGTCCCTACAGGGGAGCGCTTTCTTT
CASRPSLQGSAFF
>NA|NA|TRBV4-3|TRBJ2-7
TGCGCCAGCAGCCAAGAGAGGTCGGAGCGGGAGCAGTACTTC
CASSQERSEREQYF
>TRBD1|NA|TRBV28|TRBJ2-7
TGTGCCAGCAGTACTGGACAGGGGATAATGGGCGAGCAGTACTTC
CASSTGQGIMGEQYF
>TRBD1|NA|TRBV11-2|TRBJ1-1
TGTGCCAGCAGCCCAGTGGGACAGGGTGGTTTAACTGAAGCTTTCTTT
CASSPVGQGGLTEAFF
>TRBD1|NA|TRBV20-1|TRBJ2-2
TGCAGTGCTTGCGGGACAGGGGTTCCCGGGGAGCTGTTTTTT
CSACGTGVPGELFF
>NA|few|TRBV11-2|TRBJ2-7
TGTGCCAGCAGCTTCCGGTCCACCTACGAGCAGTACTTC
CASSFRSTYEQYF
>TRBD2|NA|TRBV7-8|TRBJ2-1
TGTGCCAGCAGCTTGGGACTTCAGCGGGGGGGCAATGAGCAGTTCTTC
CASSLGLQRGGNEQFF
>NA|NA|TRBV6-1|TRBJ1-1
TGTGCCAGCAGAGAGGGCCCGAACACTGAAGCTTTCTTT
CASREGPNTEAFF
>TRBD1|NA|TRBV7-9|TRBJ1-3
TGTGCCAGCAGCTACGGACAGGTATCCTCTGGAAACACCATATATTTT
CASSYGQVSSGNTIYF
>TRBD1|few|TRBV5-5|TRBJ1-5
TGTGCCAGCAGCCCTTCGACAGGGCGCAGCAATCAGCCCCAGCATTTT
CASSPSTGRSNQPQHF
>NA|NA|TRBV19|TRBJ1-5
TGTGCCAGTAGTATAAACCGGGACCCGCGGAGGTCTAGCAATCAGCCCCAGCATTTT
CASSINRDPRRSSNQPQHF
>NA|NA|TRBV5-1|TRBJ1-1
TGCGCCAGCACTCCCAGCGAAATGAACACTGAAGCTTTCTTT
CASTPSEMNTEAFF
>NA|NA|TRBV6-1|TRBJ2-1
TGTGCCAGCAGTGAATTACCCGGACAGAGAAATGAGCAGTTCTTC
CASSELPGQRNEQFF
>NA|NA|TRBV24-1|TRBJ2-1
TGTGCCACCAGTGGCCGAGACTTAAACAATGAGCAGTTCTTC
CATSGRDLNNEQFF
>NA|few|TRBV2|TRBJ2-3
TGTGCCAGCAGTGATCGAGCGGAGACAGATACGCAGTATTTT
CASSDRAETDTQYF
>TRBD2|NA|TRBV4-3|TRBJ2-7
TGCGCCAGCAGCCAGGGACTAGCGGGCGCGGGCTCCTACGAGCAGTACTTC
CASSQGLAGAGSYEQYF
>NA|NA|TRBV9|TRBJ2-7
TGTGCCAGCAGCGTAGTGGGGCCAGGGAAACTTAGCTCCTACGAGCAGTACTTC
CASSVVGPGKLSSYEQYF
>TRBD1|few|TRBV7-9|TRBJ1-1
TGTGCCAGCAGCTTACTAGGGACAGGCAACACTGAAGCTTTCTTT
CASSLLGTGNTEAFF
>NA|many|TRBV7-2|TRBJ1-5
TGTGCCAGCAGCATCTACGTGAGCAATCAGCCCCAGCATTTT
CASSIYVSNQPQHF